Listed below are T cell receptor beta chains from one sample, sequenced in a study of human T cells and chemical hapten exposure. In TCRdb, the RACE reads were re-called with MiXCR into one record per CDR3 protein. The table shows about 70,000 distinct CDR3 sequences, with 9.8% occurring only once. The sequences come from whole blood, collected in connection with sensitization to the hapten diphenylcyclopropenone (DPC). Source of these receptors: a woman between 35 and 50 years old with alopecia areata. Some clones in this sample may be carry-over from other donors' samples. Both conserved end residues are part of each CDR3.

>TRBJ2-7|TRBV6-2/TRBV6-3
CASRAPSSYEQYF
>TRBJ2-7|TRBV5-1
CASSLDGALSYEQYF
>TRBJ2-7|TRBV29-1
CSVAVWGAREQYF
>TRBJ2-1|TRBV29-1
CSGDLYNEQFF
>TRBJ2-7|TRBV10-2
CASSVSVSYEQYF
>TRBJ1-1|TRBV7-9
CASSFLLNTEAFF
>TRBJ2-3|TRBV4-2
CASRDRTTDTQYF
>TRBJ1-1|TRBV2
CASDPEGRGTEAFF
>TRBJ2-5|TRBV20-1
CSARDLWVAGAEETQYF
>TRBJ2-3|TRBV11-2
CASSLEVGLPGGDTQYF
>TRBJ2-7|TRBV7-9
CASSLAPLSTLSYEQYF
>TRBJ2-5|TRBV5-1
CASSSGLAGGETQYF
>TRBJ2-1|TRBV10-3
CAISPGLAGGSSYNEQFF
>TRBJ1-6|TRBV28
CASSLFSVYNSPLHF
>TRBJ2-5|TRBV29-1
CSVIRSQETQYF
>TRBJ2-1|TRBV6-2/TRBV6-3
CASSYSAEFRSTYNEQFF
>TRBJ2-7|TRBV7-9
CASSTLKSSGVYEQYF
>TRBJ1-1|TRBV9
CASSVGGDSDTEAFF
>TRBJ1-2|TRBV29-1
CSVEAETGYGYTF
>TRBJ2-1|TRBV12-3/TRBV12-4
CASSFGRSSYNEQFF
>TRBJ2-2|TRBV28
CASSPPFAGGPGELFF
>TRBJ1-5|TRBV7-2
CASSSDSYQPQHF
>TRBJ1-2|TRBV12-3/TRBV12-4
CASSFVGRVNYGYTF
>TRBJ2-6|TRBV6-2/TRBV6-3
CASLLSGGTGANVLTF
>TRBJ2-3|TRBV19
CASSLGHNTDTQYF
>TRBJ2-7|TRBV15
CATSMRLDSYEQYF
>TRBJ1-2|TRBV28
CASSAARGAYGYTF
>TRBJ1-2|TRBV12-3/TRBV12-4
CASSLQTNYGYTF
>TRBJ2-1|TRBV5-1
CASSPILSGNEQFF
>TRBJ2-5|TRBV9
CASSVVPSGGQETQYF
>TRBJ1-4|TRBV20-1
CSALRERNEKLFF
>TRBJ2-3|TRBV20-1
CSARAGSGHTQYF
>TRBJ2-2|TRBV6-2/TRBV6-3
CASSSTSGPTNTGELFF
>TRBJ1-1|TRBV5-4
CASSSQTGANTEAFF
>TRBJ1-4|TRBV20-1
CSAGDPANEKLFF
>TRBJ1-6|TRBV27
CASSSQRSGTGTSPLHF
>TRBJ1-2|TRBV12-3/TRBV12-4
CASSGGGKPSYGYTF
>TRBJ1-5|TRBV13
CASSRGRRGFWQPQHF
>TRBJ1-6|TRBV6-5
CASSSGISSYNSPLHF
>TRBJ1-1|TRBV5-4
CASSPTPTLNTEAFF
>TRBJ2-3|TRBV4-1
CASSQVFSEADTQYF
>TRBJ1-1|TRBV12-5
CASGLVSEGGGTEAFF
>TRBJ1-2|TRBV18
CASSPSTTGGRGYTF
>TRBJ2-5|TRBV7-9
CASSLSLDRETQYF
>TRBJ2-1|TRBV10-3
CAISETGQYNEQFF
>TRBJ1-5|TRBV30
CAWSLGENQPQHF
>TRBJ2-7|TRBV2
CASSEASGRTEQYF
>TRBJ2-3|TRBV7-2
CASSLAPGGLGDTQYF
>TRBJ2-1|TRBV21-1
CASSKSHSNRQYNEQFF
>TRBJ1-1|TRBV7-9
CASRPQPGQGKRTEAFF
>TRBJ2-1|TRBV4-1
CASSQEEDSNNEQFF
>TRBJ1-2|TRBV6-2/TRBV6-3
CASSYRVGNNYGYTF
>TRBJ1-2|TRBV12-5
CASGPRWQGGGYTF
>TRBJ2-5|TRBV7-6
CASSLGPDRVETQYF
>TRBJ1-4|TRBV18
CASSPRSDEKLFF
>TRBJ1-1|TRBV11-2
CASSLSQRSNTEAFF
>TRBJ2-3|TRBV7-2
CASKRYDPGTQYF
>TRBJ2-5|TRBV7-2
CASSLVHLQETQYF
>TRBJ2-5|TRBV6-6
CASSHQHPGLEGTQYF
>TRBJ2-7|TRBV25-1
CASSEWGQDYEQYF